This entry describes one T cell receptor (beta chain). This record belongs to a study of blood T cell repertoires in COVID-19. The overall study: Nucleic acid was either cDNA or gDNA, and it came from T cells, B-cell-depleted T cells, or PBMCs.

This CDR3 is built from 13 residues. V shed 0 bases and J shed 5 bases, with 8 bases lying between them. Germline lookup yields CDR1 LNHNV and CDR2 YYDKDF (reference sequence). As processed by the authors: Estimation of nucleated cell counts relied on the amplification of reference gene primers. This table comes from immunoSEQ multiplex PCR, and its TCRdb copy is limited to in-frame clones, with some not included. The V and J calls and clone size are taken from that table; D and trimming were inferred from the DNA. Of 94,000 or so clones in the sample, 88% were seen once. This TCR was sampled from a woman aged 80 or over with active COVID-19. The specimen was peripheral blood. V and J are TRBV15 and TRBJ2-7; D unresolved. The CDR3 DNA follows: TGTGCCACCAGCAGAGATAGTATCGACGAGCAGTACTTC. Protein sequence: CATSRDSIDEQYF.